The sequence of this TCR beta chain was determined in a study of cytomegalovirus exposure and HLA in healthy donors. Findings and limits, study-wide: There were about 160 TCR beta chains listed as cytomegalovirus-associated.

Repertoires were generated with immunoSEQ multiplex PCR, while TCRdb's copy carries only in-frame clones and drops some. Counted here are about 220,000 clones, 85% to 95% occurring once; the ten biggest clones make up 0.85% to 1.2%. CDR3 size: 16 residues. Germline CDR1 reads SGHNT; CDR2 reads YYREEE (reference sequence). V shed 2 bases and J shed 2 bases, with 16 bases lying between them. A remark on this clone: Its antigen remains unidentified.

V and J are TRBV5-4 and TRBJ2-5; D not resolved. The receptor was derived from a woman aged 18-29 years in good health and CMV-seronegative. The sample consisted of PBMCs. Here the CDR3 reads CASSFHPTEMQETQYF. The CDR3 bases are TGTGCCAGCAGCTTCCACCCGACGGAGATGCAAGAGACCCAGTACTTC.